This TCR beta chain was profiled in a study of blood T cell repertoires in COVID-19. Study information: Some COVID-19 samples were acute and others convalescent; all came from the United States, Italy and Spain. The analysed material was cDNA or gDNA that came from T cells, B-cell-depleted T cells, or PBMCs.

V dropped 4 bases and J dropped 5 bases, with 17 bases sitting between them. Germline CDR1 reads MDHEN; CDR2 reads SYDVKM. This CDR3 comprises 15 residues. Under the authors' procedure: Counts of nucleated cells, estimated from reference gene primer amplification, were obtained. The table came from immunoSEQ multiplex PCR; TCRdb's copy has only in-frame clones and leaves some out. Clonal size and the V and J genes are those of that table, whereas D and trimming came from the DNA. The top ten clones hold roughly 5% of a sample with over 250,000 clones, roughly 86% of them seen once. What the recovered Cohort 3 donors had was two negative PCRs, clearance, or symptom resolution.

This chain joins TRBV28 and TRBJ1-1; D not resolved. The sequence was collected from a woman younger than 45 who had recovered from COVID-19. Sequences were obtained from PBMCs or T cells enriched from blood (not recorded which). CDR3 nucleotide sequence: TGTGCCAGCAGTTCCATCTCAATTATGAGGACTGAAGCTTTCTTT. It specifies CASSSISIMRTEAFF.